What follows describes a single TCR beta chain. Its antigen is currently unknown. The run of the v3.0 immunoSEQ assay was at survey level. Assay: immunoSEQ multiplex PCR; the TCRdb copy retains only in-frame clones and omits some. The repertoire holds approximately 17,000 clones, more than 65% seen once, with about 14% in the top ten. These data come from a study of long-term antiretroviral therapy in people with HIV. About the research overall: The earliest samples predate the 2015 immediate-ART recommendation by about a decade. Study-level findings and limits: Controls showed broader CDR3 length ranges than did the HIV repertoires.

Researchers secured at least one pre-ART and at least two post-ART PBMC samples from each donor. J was trimmed by 5 bases and V by 8 bases; bases with no gene match: 4. Germline CDR1 SNHLY, CDR2 FYNNEI. The CDR3 length is 13 residues. The genes are TRBV2 and TRBJ2-2, with 8 nucleotides matching TRBD1. The source is a man aged 25 to 40 with HIV. The material was unsorted PBMCs, obtained around 1.2 years before starting antiretroviral therapy. The DNA for the CDR3 is TGTGCCAGCGGGGGGACAGGTACCGGGGAGCTGTTTTTT. Its translation is CASGGTGTGELFF.